This is a list of T cell receptor beta chains from one sample in a study of control samples from healthy donors and cancer patients. Method: immunoSEQ multiplex PCR; TCRdb's copy keeps in-frame clones and lacks some. The sample has 150,000 to 170,000 clones, 85% to 95% seen once. The specimen was blood. The receptors shown here come from a man aged 40-49 years in good health. Both conserved end residues are part of each CDR3. The order of the fields is CDR3 protein, V gene, J gene, clone size. Clone size appears in some rows only: once, few, many, or a class for an expanded clone.

CASRDPGGEKLFF	TRBV28	TRBJ1-4	once
CASSLGGTGALGDTEAFF	TRBV7-9	TRBJ1-1	-
CASSLGQGAGEAFF	TRBV5-1	TRBJ1-1	-
CASSLGTGTNYGYTF	TRBV28	TRBJ1-2	-
CASSIGRASGNNEQFF	TRBV19	TRBJ2-1	-
CASSLGWSDEQFF	TRBV5-1	TRBJ2-1	-
CASSPRSGWTSGYTF	TRBV14	TRBJ1-2	-
CASSLSGYQPQHF	TRBV27	TRBJ1-5	-
CASTLMGKNYTF	TRBV2	TRBJ1-2	-
CASSLKGPGELFF	TRBV5-4	TRBJ2-2	-
CASSPQQASGNTIYF	TRBV5-1	TRBJ1-3	-
CASSLPEYEQYF	TRBV2	TRBJ2-7	-
CASSIGTEQFF	TRBV19	TRBJ2-1	-
CASSPWAGDTQYF	TRBV9	TRBJ2-3	-
CASSQDLSGAGYGYTF	TRBV4-1	TRBJ1-2	once
CSASTGFTEAFF	TRBV20-1	TRBJ1-1	-
CASSLRILREQYF	TRBV28	TRBJ2-7	-
CASSPGVGGEKLFF	TRBV9	TRBJ1-4	-
CASGFVSNEQFF	TRBV12-5	TRBJ2-1	-
CASSYIGNGYTF	TRBV6-2/TRBV6-3	TRBJ1-2	-
CASSTLAGAYNEQFF	TRBV5-1	TRBJ2-1	-
CASTSGGAEELFF	TRBV19	TRBJ2-2	-